These T cell receptor beta chains were read from a single sample in a study of T-cell reconstitution after alpha-beta-depleted transplantation in children. Each CDR3 protein is one row after TCRdb ran MiXCR on the PCR reads. The sample has around 250,000 distinct CDR3 sequences, more than 8% seen once; the top ten hold roughly 9.1%. The starting material was PBMCs from the stem cell graft donor, obtained from the stem cell graft. These receptors were obtained from a human donor who donated a stem cell graft to a child with SCID. The CDR3 runs from the conserved cysteine through the conserved F or W. Fields, in order: CDR3 protein, V gene, J gene.

cdr3_aa: CASSEGFAGRFYNEQFF
v_call: TRBV2
j_call: TRBJ2-1

cdr3_aa: CASTLRGGDIQYF
v_call: TRBV5-1
j_call: TRBJ2-4

cdr3_aa: CSAPQKVTDTQYF
v_call: TRBV20-1
j_call: TRBJ2-3

cdr3_aa: CASMGRTSTDTQYF
v_call: TRBV12-3/TRBV12-4
j_call: TRBJ2-3

cdr3_aa: CASSVEGGSGNTIYF
v_call: TRBV9
j_call: TRBJ1-3

cdr3_aa: CASSQRDGIFKQYF
v_call: TRBV14
j_call: TRBJ2-7

cdr3_aa: CASTPGGASDTQYF
v_call: TRBV5-1
j_call: TRBJ2-3

cdr3_aa: CSAQDRDSYEQYF
v_call: TRBV20-1
j_call: TRBJ2-7

cdr3_aa: CATRDPNDNEQFF
v_call: TRBV24-1
j_call: TRBJ2-1

cdr3_aa: CASSLRATPGTGELFF
v_call: TRBV5-1
j_call: TRBJ2-2

cdr3_aa: CASSPQTGITGELFF
v_call: TRBV3-1
j_call: TRBJ2-2

cdr3_aa: CSARPAGANTGELFF
v_call: TRBV20-1
j_call: TRBJ2-2

cdr3_aa: CAARHRVENAGELFF
v_call: TRBV6-1
j_call: TRBJ2-2

cdr3_aa: CASVLTSYEQYF
v_call: TRBV2
j_call: TRBJ2-7

cdr3_aa: CASSPSTSTDTQYF
v_call: TRBV12-3/TRBV12-4
j_call: TRBJ2-3

cdr3_aa: CASSGGGSYEQYF
v_call: TRBV27
j_call: TRBJ2-7

cdr3_aa: CASSQGGADYGYTF
v_call: TRBV4-1
j_call: TRBJ1-2

cdr3_aa: CASSSSGRGDTQYF
v_call: TRBV7-8
j_call: TRBJ2-3

cdr3_aa: CASSFLREPPLHF
v_call: TRBV5-6
j_call: TRBJ1-6

cdr3_aa: CASSPRLSGSSYNEQFF
v_call: TRBV7-9
j_call: TRBJ2-1

cdr3_aa: CASSLTYSYNEQFF
v_call: TRBV7-3
j_call: TRBJ2-1

cdr3_aa: CASSQQGTSNQPQHF
v_call: TRBV7-8
j_call: TRBJ1-5

cdr3_aa: CASSGHGGREQFF
v_call: TRBV10-1
j_call: TRBJ2-1

cdr3_aa: CAISEMGDNTEAFF
v_call: TRBV10-3
j_call: TRBJ1-1

cdr3_aa: CSARDTSAGNQPQHF
v_call: TRBV20-1
j_call: TRBJ1-5

cdr3_aa: CASTPGNSYEQYF
v_call: TRBV7-9
j_call: TRBJ2-7

cdr3_aa: CASSLGREIDEQYF
v_call: TRBV5-1
j_call: TRBJ2-7

cdr3_aa: CASSLVWRGAYNEQFF
v_call: TRBV7-8
j_call: TRBJ2-1

cdr3_aa: CASRDWDQETQYF
v_call: TRBV3-1
j_call: TRBJ2-5

cdr3_aa: CASSRTDRNTIYF
v_call: TRBV3-1
j_call: TRBJ1-3

cdr3_aa: CASSLSEQYF
v_call: TRBV5-4
j_call: TRBJ2-7

cdr3_aa: CASSFRVQETQYF
v_call: TRBV7-9
j_call: TRBJ2-5